The rows below give T cell receptor beta chains drawn from one sample of a study of cytomegalovirus exposure and HLA in healthy donors. The method was immunoSEQ multiplex PCR; TCRdb's version includes in-frame clones alone and lacks a portion of them. The data contain 210,000 or so clones, 70% to 80% of them seen just once; the ten biggest clones take up roughly 15%. Material: PBMCs. Receptors were obtained from a middle-aged man in good health and CMV-seronegative. Both conserved end residues are part of each CDR3. A D gene is named only where the DNA matches it firmly. Size is omitted from some rows. Given values are once, few, many or a class for expanded clones.

TRBV5-4	TRBJ2-1	NA	NA	TGTGCCAGCAGCCGTCCCCCCGACAATGAGCAGTTCTTC	CASSRPPDNEQFF
TRBV28	TRBJ2-5	TRBD1	NA	TGTGCCAGCACCGACGACAGGGGGCCTCAGGAGACCCAGTACTTC	CASTDDRGPQETQYF
TRBV4-1	TRBJ1-1	NA	NA	TGCGCCAGCAGCCAACCAGGGGAAAACACTGAAGCTTTCTTT	CASSQPGENTEAFF
TRBV25-1	TRBJ1-2	NA	NA	TGTGCCAGCAGTAGCTGGTATGGCTACACCTTC	CASSSWYGYTF
TRBV5-1	TRBJ2-3	NA	NA	TGCGCCAGCAGCTTGGGAACAGGGATGGATACGCAGTATTTT	CASSLGTGMDTQYF
TRBV4-1	TRBJ2-7	NA	NA	TGCGCCAGCAGCCCCCCCCCAGCGGGACACTACGAGCAGTACTTC	CASSPPPAGHYEQYF
TRBV7-2	TRBJ1-5	NA	NA	TGTGCCAGCAGCTACGGGCCGGGAACGAGCAATCAGCCCCAGCATTTT	CASSYGPGTSNQPQHF
TRBV7-7	TRBJ1-4	TRBD1	NA	TGTGCCAGCAGCTTAGGAGGGACAGGGGGGGAAAAACTGTTTTTT	CASSLGGTGGEKLFF
TRBV12-5	TRBJ1-1	NA	NA	TGTGCTAGTGGTTTGTCCCCCGGGTGGCGGAAGAACACTGAAGCTTTCTTT	CASGLSPGWRKNTEAFF
TRBV9	TRBJ1-1	NA	few	TGTGCCAGCTCTGGAGGAACTATGAACACTGAAGCTTTCTTT	CASSGGTMNTEAFF
TRBV9	TRBJ2-6	TRBD1	NA	TGTGCCAGCAGCGGGACGACAGGGGGTGGGGCCAACGTCCTGACTTTC	CASSGTTGGGANVLTF
TRBV6-5	TRBJ1-5	NA	few	TGTGCCAGCAGCCTACGGGTCGATCAGCCCCAGCATTTT	CASSLRVDQPQHF
TRBV6-5	TRBJ2-7	TRBD2	NA	TGTGCCAGCAGGTCGACTAGCGGAGGGGACGAGCAGTACTTC	CASRSTSGGDEQYF
TRBV28	TRBJ1-4	NA	NA	TGTGCCAGCAGTTCGGGTGGGGCTGCAACTAATGAAAAACTGTTTTTT	CASSSGGAATNEKLFF
TRBV18	TRBJ2-5	NA	NA	TGTGCCAGCTCACCAAACTGGGGGGGCGGAGAGACCCAGTACTTC	CASSPNWGGGETQYF
TRBV13	TRBJ1-1	NA	NA	TGTGCCAGCAGCTTAGACAGGGCAGCTTTCTTT	CASSLDRAAFF
TRBV14	TRBJ2-1	TRBD2	NA	TGTGCCAGCAGCCCCTTGGGACTAGCTAACAATGAGCAGTTCTTC	CASSPLGLANNEQFF
TRBV11-3	TRBJ1-2	NA	NA	TGTGCCAGCAGCTTTGGCGGGTATGGCTACACCTTC	CASSFGGYGYTF
TRBV9	TRBJ2-3	TRBD2	NA	TGTGCCAGCAGCCCCTCGGGGGGGTCCCGCACAGATACGCAGTATTTT	CASSPSGGSRTDTQYF
TRBV6-6	TRBJ2-2	TRBD2	NA	TGTGCCAGCACAGTGGGAGGGGCGAACACCGGGGAGCTGTTTTTT	CASTVGGANTGELFF
TRBV19	TRBJ1-2	NA	NA	TGTGCCAGTAGGGATTCTGGGCTCGGCTACACCTTC	CASRDSGLGYTF
TRBV7-2	TRBJ2-1	NA	NA	TGTGCCAGCAGCTTAAGTGGGCAGGCTAATGAGCAGTTCTTC	CASSLSGQANEQFF